This T cell receptor (beta chain) was observed in a study of T-cell memory formation after mild COVID-19. Across the study: TCR clustering was largely donor specific. General study findings and limits: The authors left the SARS-CoV-2 specificity of second-wave clones peaking on day 37 unconfirmed. Pre-infection memory already had some responding clones, implying cross-reactive memory joined.

Amplification by 5'RACE using constant-segment primers produced TCR alpha and TCR beta cDNA libraries that carried sample barcodes and UMIs. TCRdb re-called the 5' RACE reads through MiXCR, storing one row per CDR3 protein. The table shows a few hundred thousand distinct CDR3 sequences, with 25% to 30% occurring only once. This clonotype came up a few times. The antigen is unknown. J lost 3 bases, V lost 2 bases, and 5 bases had no gene match. CDR1 SGHTA and CDR2 FQGNSA come from the germline V gene. The CDR3 loop spans 17 amino acids. The rearrangement joins TRBV7-2 to TRBJ2-6, with 9 bases matching TRBD2. This clonotype was sampled from an adult woman who had mild COVID-19 (a few samples of this study predate the infection). Cell type and time point are not known. The sequencing sample was made of PBMCs or a T cell subset sorted from them (not recorded which). The CDR3 here is CASSLRGRASGANVLTF. The CDR3 region has the DNA TGTGCCAGCAGCTTACGCGGGAGGGCCAGTGGGGCCAACGTCCTGACTTTC.